The sequence of this TCR beta chain was determined in a study of beta chain features in type 1 diabetes. All of the isolated RNA was reverse transcribed, so expressed TCRB transcripts were sequenced. An average about 3.8 million reads came from naive, central memory and regulatory T cell samples. Clones were read by immunoSEQ multiplex PCR, and TCRdb kept only the in-frame ones, dropping some. The sample has approximately 380,000 clones, approximately 15% seen once. Naive, central memory, regulatory and stem cell-like memory cells within the CD4+ compartment were sorted using CD45RO/CCR7/CD25/CD127/CD95/CD27. The sample consisted of naive CD4+ T cells from blood. The clonotype comes from a woman under 30 in good health.

As DNA, the CDR3 is TGTGCCAGCTCACCGACTAGCGGGAGCGACAATGAGCAGTTCTTC. Its protein is CASSPTSGSDNEQFF. The genes are TRBV18 and TRBJ2-1; TRBD2 matches at 12 bases. Losses at the gene ends were 3 bases for V and 5 bases for J; bases not matched to a gene: 2. Germline loops: CDR1 KGHSH, CDR2 LQKENI. There are 15 residues in the CDR3.